This T cell receptor beta chain was profiled in a study of T-cell memory formation after mild COVID-19. On the study more broadly: Largely, the TCR clusters proved donor specific. General study results and limits: The study found balanced CD4/CD8 in clones contracting day 15 to 85 and a CD4+ lean in later expanders. Some clones that responded were present in memory (sampled pre-infection), which suggests cross-reactive memory joined. Chiefly within CM and EM were the contracting CD4+ clones; CD8+ ones were within EMRA.

This clonotype was observed many times. Its antigen is unidentified. One entry per CDR3 protein results from TCRdb running MiXCR on the 5' RACE reads. This sample has 450,000 to 650,000 distinct CDR3 sequences, with roughly 18% found just once. The length of the CDR3 is 15 residues. Germline-derived CDR1 and CDR2 are SGHTA and FQGTGA. V gave up 2 bases and J gave up 1 base, with 8 bases separating them. The receptor comes from an adult woman who had mild COVID-19 (a few samples of this study predate the infection). Cell type and time point are not known. Sequencing was carried out using PBMCs or a T cell subset sorted from them (not recorded which). The rearrangement links TRBV7-3 to TRBJ2-2; a possible D gene is TRBD1 (5 bases). The CDR3 here is CASSLSGQNTGELFF. In DNA, the CDR3 is TGTGCCAGCAGCTTATCAGGGCAGAACACCGGGGAGCTGTTTTTT.